These 21 T cell receptor beta chains came from one sample sequenced in a study of shared clonotypes between healthy human individuals. The assay was immunoSEQ multiplex PCR, and TCRdb's table has in-frame clones only and misses some. The sample lists roughly 2 million clones, 85% to 95% occurring once. Sequenced material: naive CD4+ T cells sorted from blood. As to subset: CD45RA+ positively selected. The receptor source for this set is a man younger than 35 in good health.

This chain uses TRBV15 with TRBJ1-5; tentative D call: TRBD1 (5 bases). The CDR3 runs 15 residues. Deletions cut 0 bases from V and 4 bases from J, with 10 bases between. Germline V gene sequence: CDR1 LNHNV, CDR2 YYDKDF (reference sequence). CDR3 sequence: CATSRDNRMNQPQHF. Written as DNA, the CDR3 is TGTGCCACCAGCAGAGATAACAGGATGAATCAGCCCCAGCATTTT.

The DNA of the CDR3 is TGCGCCAGCAGCCCCCTACGGACTAGCGGAGGCACAGATACGCAGTATTTT. Protein sequence: CASSPLRTSGGTDTQYF. The V call is TRBV4-1, the J call TRBJ2-3; TRBD2 matches at 10 bases. CDR1 is MGHRA, CDR2 YSYEKL, per germline. The CDR3 is 17 residues long. With V trimmed by 4 bases and J by 1 base, 8 bases remained unmatched.

This chain connects TRBV7-6 to TRBJ2-7; the match to TRBD2 covers 7 bases. V was clipped by 3 bases and J by 4 bases; unmatched bases: 9. This CDR3 is built from 15 residues. The germline V gene has CDR1 SGHVS and CDR2 FNYEAQ. The CDR3 loop reads CASSLGAGTTYEQYF. The DNA for the CDR3 is TGTGCCAGCAGCTTGGGAGCGGGAACTACTTACGAGCAGTACTTC.

The chain has TRBV10-3 and TRBJ2-5; TRBD2 is a possible D gene (6 bases). The V gene's germline CDR1 is ENHRY and CDR2 SYGVKD. The CDR3 is 12 residues long. V was shortened by 5 bases and J by 5 bases, with 9 bases between the two germline ends. The chain's CDR3 is CAISSGRETQYF. In DNA form, the CDR3 reads TGTGCCATCAGTTCAGGGAGGGAGACCCAGTACTTC.

The J gene is TRBJ2-5, the V gene TRBV7-2; D gene ambiguous. The CDR3 is 16 amino acids. Germline CDR1 SGHTA, CDR2 FQGNSA. Trimming pared 2 bases from V and 5 bases from J, leaving 18 bases between. CDR3 in amino acids: CASSLSAGNLGETQYF. The CDR3 nucleotides are TGTGCCAGCAGCTTATCGGCCGGAAATCTCGGGGAGACCCAGTACTTC.

This chain connects TRBV30 to TRBJ1-6, with TRBD1 as a possible D gene (6 bases). There are 15 residues in the CDR3. V gave up 0 bases and J gave up 10 bases, with 16 bases separating them. Germline-derived CDR1 and CDR2 are GTSNPN and SVGIG (reference sequence). DNA of the CDR3: TGTGCCTGGAGTGTAGGAGGGGGGCGCGGATCACCCCTCCACTTT. Translation gives CAWSVGGGRGSPLHF.

The chain uses TRBV5-4 and TRBJ2-7; perhaps D is TRBD1 or TRBD2 (5 bases each). The CDR3 contains 15 residues. V was shortened by 1 base and J by 6 bases, with 17 bases between the two germline ends. CDR1 and CDR2 from the germline V gene are SGHNT and YYREEE (reference sequence). The CDR3 sequence is CASSLPSGPAGEQYF. The CDR3 region has the DNA TGTGCCAGCAGCTTGCCGTCGGGACCAGCCGGCGAGCAGTACTTC.

As DNA, the CDR3 is TGTGCCAGCATCGCGGGTTTCGGCACTGAAGCTTTCTTT. It codes for CASIAGFGTEAFF. The gene calls are TRBV27 and TRBJ1-1; D gene uncertain. The germline V and J ends were trimmed by 7 bases and 4 bases, with 13 bases remaining between them. Per the germline V gene, CDR1 is MNHEY and CDR2 is SMNVEV (reference sequence). CDR3 length: 13 residues.

The chain combines TRBV10-3 with TRBJ2-5, with TRBD1 matching 9 bases. The CDR3 extends over 15 amino acids. J was trimmed by 5 bases and V by 3 bases; bases with no gene match: 7. The germline V gene encodes CDR1 ENHRY and CDR2 SYGVKD. In DNA, the CDR3 is TGTGCCATCAGTGACGGACAGGGGTTGAGGGAGACCCAGTACTTC. As protein: CAISDGQGLRETQYF.

The gene calls are TRBV4-2 and TRBJ2-1, with 8 positions matching TRBD2. In germline, CDR1 is LGHNA, CDR2 YNFKEQ. The CDR3 totals 18 residues. V trimming: 4 bases; J trimming: 7 bases; junction bases outside the gene matches: 18. DNA for the CDR3: TGTGCCAGCAGCCGAGAAACACTTAGCGGGACGAGGGGGAATGAGCAGTTCTTC. It codes for CASSRETLSGTRGNEQFF.

The chain has TRBV10-3 and TRBJ1-3; D may be TRBD1 (6 bases). The CDR3 spans 14 residues. Trimming pared 2 bases from V and 1 base from J, leaving 6 bases between. Germline CDR1 is ENHRY and CDR2 is SYGVKD. CDR3 nucleotide sequence: TGTGCCATCAGTGAGGACAGGTCTGGAAACACCATATATTTT. Translating gives CAISEDRSGNTIYF.

Of note for this clone: Other DNA sequences in this specimen translate into the identical CDR3. The chain has TRBV28 and TRBJ1-5, with unresolved D. Germline V lookup: CDR1 MDHEN, CDR2 SYDVKM. Trimming stripped 6 bases from V and 0 bases from J, with 6 bases between. This CDR3 has 13 residues. The CDR3 loop reads CASREGSNQPQHF. CDR3 in DNA: TGTGCCAGCAGGGAAGGTAGCAATCAGCCCCAGCATTTT. The variable domain in full, completed from reference TRBV28 and TRBJ1-5, reads DVKVTQSSRYLVKRTGEKVFLECVQDMDHENMFWYRQDPGLGLRLIYFSYDVKMKEKGDIPEGYSVSREKKERFSLILESASTNQTSMYLCASREGSNQPQHFGDGTRLSIL.

The V and J genes are TRBV6-1 and TRBJ1-1; D remains unclear. This CDR3 region has 14 residues. The germline V gene encodes CDR1 MNHNS and CDR2 SASEGT. Between the trimmed V and J ends, which lost 5 bases and 0 bases, there was a span of 10 bases. The DNA of the CDR3 is TGTGCCAGCAGTTCACAGCTGATGAACACTGAAGCTTTCTTT. It translates to CASSSQLMNTEAFF.

The chain recombines TRBV4-2 with TRBJ2-7; possible D gene TRBD1, 6 bases. The CDR3 runs 15 residues. Between the trimmed V and J ends, which lost 0 bases and 4 bases, there was a span of 13 bases. CDR1 is LGHNA, CDR2 YNFKEQ, per germline. DNA for the CDR3: TGTGCCAGCAGCCAAGAGTGGACAGTTCCGTACGAGCAGTACTTC. Residues: CASSQEWTVPYEQYF.

The chain uses TRBV6-1 and TRBJ1-2, with D uncertain. V was trimmed by 0 bases and J by 4 bases, leaving 15 bases between them. Germline V gene lookup returns CDR1 MNHNS and CDR2 SASEGT. The CDR3 is 16 amino acids. CDR3 loop: CASSEASVIGSYGYTF. Here the CDR3 DNA reads TGTGCCAGCAGTGAAGCATCAGTGATTGGTAGCTATGGCTACACCTTC.

The chain uses TRBV4-3 and TRBJ2-7, with a possible D match to TRBD2 (5 bases). V lost 4 bases and J lost 7, with 11 bases in between. This CDR3 contains 12 residues. Germline V gene data show CDR1 as LGHNA and CDR2 as YSLEER. This CDR3 is CASSRTGGEQYF. The CDR3, as DNA: TGCGCCAGCAGCCGGACGGGCGGGGAGCAGTACTTC.

This clone was seen only once. This chain joins TRBV12-5 and TRBJ1-1; no clear D gene. This CDR3 has 17 residues. The germline CDR1 and CDR2 sequences are LGHNT and FRNRAP. Trimming pared 5 bases from V and 0 bases from J, leaving 19 bases between. CDR3 DNA: TGTGCTAGTGGTACCCTTCGGACCGGGCTGGTGAACACTGAAGCTTTCTTT. Translation gives CASGTLRTGLVNTEAFF.

This clone was detected only once. The chain couples TRBV2 to TRBJ1-3; perhaps TRBD1 as D (6 bases). The CDR3 has 19 residues. The V end was cut by 5 bases, the J end by 4 bases, with 27 bases between. The V gene's germline CDR1 is SNHLY and CDR2 FYNNEI. The CDR3 DNA follows: TGTGCCAGCAGTCTCGTATCTAGTCCCGGGACAAGGATGGGAAACACCATATATTTT. This gives the protein CASSLVSSPGTRMGNTIYF.

This clone has just a few counts. This rearrangement joins TRBV19 to TRBJ2-4; D uncertain. This CDR3 is built from 13 residues. Looked up from germline, CDR1 is LNHDA and CDR2 is SQIVND (reference sequence). V lost 5 bases to trimming and J lost 6 bases, with 11 bases between them. The CDR3 spells CASSLRPLNIQYF. The CDR3 DNA follows: TGTGCCAGTAGTCTCCGGCCTCTAAACATTCAGTACTTC.

Regarding this clone: Other DNA sequences within the sample encode an identical CDR3. The chain uses TRBV20-1 and TRBJ2-3; no clear D. CDR1 is DFQATT and CDR2 is SNEGSKA in the germline V gene (reference sequence). V shed 6 bases and J shed 2 bases, with 6 bases lying between them. This CDR3 region has 11 residues. The CDR3 spells CSASSTDTQYF. The CDR3 DNA follows: TGCAGTGCCTCCTCCACAGATACGCAGTATTTT.

V is TRBV25-1 and J is TRBJ2-3; weak D call: TRBD1 (5 bases). Trimming removed 3 bases from V and 0 bases from J, with 10 bases in between. The germline V gene has CDR1 MGHDK and CDR2 SYGVNS. The CDR3 is 15 residues long. CDR3 nucleotides: TGTGCCAGCAGTGACTCCGGACACAGCACAGATACGCAGTATTTT. The encoded protein is CASSDSGHSTDTQYF.